This T cell receptor beta chain was sequenced in a study of PD-1 blockade in classical Hodgkin lymphoma. Points from the study as a whole: Significantly greater TCR diversity emerged by C4D1 in CD4+ cells but not CD8+ cells. The diversity seen at baseline in complete responders resembled that of newly diagnosed patients. Newly diagnosed patients reportedly trailed healthy donors in baseline TCR diversity.

Autologous stem cell transplantation was followed by relapse in every patient, and brentuximab vedotin exposure varied. Regarding this clone: Antigen: not known.

Produced via immunoSEQ multiplex PCR; TCRdb's table is partial and in-frame only. The table has about 100,000 clones, around nine tenths seen once. The source material was peripheral blood mononuclear cells (PBMCs), sampled before the second cycle of nivolumab. The sequence was obtained from a human donor with classical Hodgkin lymphoma.

The CDR3 loop is CAWRRLSYEQYF. In DNA form, the CDR3 reads TGTGCCTGGAGAAGGCTCTCCTACGAGCAGTACTTC. The chain recombines TRBV30 with TRBJ2-7; D remains ambiguous. This CDR3 is 12 amino acids long. Germline V gene data show CDR1 as GTSNPN and CDR2 as SVGIG (reference sequence). The V and J ends lost 3 bases and 0 bases respectively, with 6 bases between them.